This T cell receptor (beta chain) was documented in a study of TIL therapy for anti-PD-1-resistant metastatic lung cancer. Study-wide background: Progressing patients received lymphodepletion, expanded TIL infusion and IL-2. Patients had a median age of about 50 years (range roughly 35-85).

The immunoSEQ assay was v3. Libraries were sequenced to roughly 2 million read pairs (survey) or roughly 4.5-6 million (deep). Produced via immunoSEQ multiplex PCR; TCRdb's table is partial and in-frame only. The sample includes 50,000 to 65,000 clones, 75% to 90% of them seen just once. This clone was found a few times. V dropped 0 bases and J dropped 0 bases, with 12 bases sitting between them. The CDR3 covers 16 residues. Germline V lookup: CDR1 MGHRA, CDR2 YSYEKL. Time point defined: pre-treatment sample, taken before nivolumab and TIL therapy. Enrollment ran from October 2017 to January 2020. The chain links TRBV4-1 to TRBJ2-7, with D unclear. The source is a person between 30 and 79 years old with non-small cell lung cancer. The sample in question was blood, obtained at baseline. The CDR3 DNA reads TGCGCCAGCAGCCAAGATGCGGAGAGAGACTCCTACGAGCAGTACTTC. This gives the protein CASSQDAERDSYEQYF.